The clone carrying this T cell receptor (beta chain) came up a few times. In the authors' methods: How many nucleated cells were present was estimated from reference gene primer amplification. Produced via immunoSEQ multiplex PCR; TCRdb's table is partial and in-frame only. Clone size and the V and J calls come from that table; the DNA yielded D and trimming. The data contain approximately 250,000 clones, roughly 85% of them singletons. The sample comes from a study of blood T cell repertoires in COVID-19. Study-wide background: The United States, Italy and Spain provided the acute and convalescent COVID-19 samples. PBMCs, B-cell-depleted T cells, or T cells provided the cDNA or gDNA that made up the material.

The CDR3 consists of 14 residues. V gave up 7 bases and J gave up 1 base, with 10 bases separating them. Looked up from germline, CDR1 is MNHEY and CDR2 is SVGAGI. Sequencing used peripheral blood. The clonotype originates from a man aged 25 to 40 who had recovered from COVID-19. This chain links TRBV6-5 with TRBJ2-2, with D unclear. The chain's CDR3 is CASTREMNTGELFF. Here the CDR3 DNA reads TGTGCCAGCACTCGAGAGATGAACACCGGGGAGCTGTTTTTT.